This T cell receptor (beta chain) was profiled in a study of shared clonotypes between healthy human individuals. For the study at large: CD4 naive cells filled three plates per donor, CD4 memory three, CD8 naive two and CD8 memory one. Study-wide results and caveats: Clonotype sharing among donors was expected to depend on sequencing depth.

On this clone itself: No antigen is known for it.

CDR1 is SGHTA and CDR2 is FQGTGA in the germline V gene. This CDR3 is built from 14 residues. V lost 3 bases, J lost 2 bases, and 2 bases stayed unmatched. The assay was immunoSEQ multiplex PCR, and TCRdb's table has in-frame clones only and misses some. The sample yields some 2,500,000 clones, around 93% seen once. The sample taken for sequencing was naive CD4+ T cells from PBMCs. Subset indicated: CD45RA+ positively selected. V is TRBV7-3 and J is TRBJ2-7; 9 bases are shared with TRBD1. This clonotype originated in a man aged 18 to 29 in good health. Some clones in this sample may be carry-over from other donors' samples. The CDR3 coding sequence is TGTGCCAGCAGCTTGACAGGGGGGGCCTACGAGCAGTACTTC. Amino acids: CASSLTGGAYEQYF.